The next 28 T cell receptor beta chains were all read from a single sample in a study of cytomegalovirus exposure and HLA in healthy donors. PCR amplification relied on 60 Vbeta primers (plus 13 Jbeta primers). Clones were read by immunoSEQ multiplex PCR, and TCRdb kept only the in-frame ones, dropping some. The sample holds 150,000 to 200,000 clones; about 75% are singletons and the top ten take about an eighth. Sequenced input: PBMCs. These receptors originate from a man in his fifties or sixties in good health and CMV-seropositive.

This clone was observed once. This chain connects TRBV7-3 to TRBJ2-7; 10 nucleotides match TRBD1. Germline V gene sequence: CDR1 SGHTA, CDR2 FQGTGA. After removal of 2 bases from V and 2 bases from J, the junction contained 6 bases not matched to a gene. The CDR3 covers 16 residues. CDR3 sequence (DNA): TGTGCCAGCAGCTTAGTGGGGACAGGGGTCCCCTACGAGCAGTACTTC. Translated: CASSLVGTGVPYEQYF.

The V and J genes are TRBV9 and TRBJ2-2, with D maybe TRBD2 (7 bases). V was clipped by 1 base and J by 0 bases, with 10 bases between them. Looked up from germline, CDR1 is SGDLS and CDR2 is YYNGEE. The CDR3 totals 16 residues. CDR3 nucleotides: TGTGCCAGCAGCGTAAGGGGGGGCGCGAACACCGGGGAGCTGTTTTTT. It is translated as CASSVRGGANTGELFF.

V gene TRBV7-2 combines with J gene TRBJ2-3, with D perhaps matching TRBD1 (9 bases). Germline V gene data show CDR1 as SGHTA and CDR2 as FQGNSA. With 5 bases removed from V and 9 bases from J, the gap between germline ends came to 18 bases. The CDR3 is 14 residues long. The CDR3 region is CASSRGGTGRTQYF. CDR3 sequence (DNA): TGTGCCAGCAGCCGGGGGGGGACAGGGCGAACGCAGTATTTT.

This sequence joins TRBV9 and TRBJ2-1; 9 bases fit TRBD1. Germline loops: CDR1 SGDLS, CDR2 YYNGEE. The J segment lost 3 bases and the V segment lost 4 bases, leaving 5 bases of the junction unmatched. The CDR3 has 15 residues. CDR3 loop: CASSTQGAVYNEQFF. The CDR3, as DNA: TGTGCCAGCAGCACACAGGGGGCAGTCTACAATGAGCAGTTCTTC. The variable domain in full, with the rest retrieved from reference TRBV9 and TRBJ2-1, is DSGVTQTPKHLITATGQRVTLRCSPRSGDLSVYWYQQSLDQGLQFLIQYYNGEERAKGNILERFSAQQFPDLHSELNLSSLELGDSALYFCASSTQGAVYNEQFFGPGTRLTVL.

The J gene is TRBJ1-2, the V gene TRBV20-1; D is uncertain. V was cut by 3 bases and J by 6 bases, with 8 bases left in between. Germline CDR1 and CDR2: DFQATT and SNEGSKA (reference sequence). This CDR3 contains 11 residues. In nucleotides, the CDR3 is TGCAGTGCTAGTCCGGGGAATGGCTACACCTTC. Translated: CSASPGNGYTF.

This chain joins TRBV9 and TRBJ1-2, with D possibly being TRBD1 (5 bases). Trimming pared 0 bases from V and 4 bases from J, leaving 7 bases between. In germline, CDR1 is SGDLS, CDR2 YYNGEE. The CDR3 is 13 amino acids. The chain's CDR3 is CASSVGGVYGYTF. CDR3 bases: TGTGCCAGCAGCGTAGGGGGCGTCTATGGCTACACCTTC.

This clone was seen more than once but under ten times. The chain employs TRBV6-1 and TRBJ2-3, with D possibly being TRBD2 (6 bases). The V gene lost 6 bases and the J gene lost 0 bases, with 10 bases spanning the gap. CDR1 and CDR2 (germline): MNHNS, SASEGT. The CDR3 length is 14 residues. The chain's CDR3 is CASRPGASTDTQYF. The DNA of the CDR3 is TGTGCCAGCAGGCCGGGAGCGAGCACAGATACGCAGTATTTT.

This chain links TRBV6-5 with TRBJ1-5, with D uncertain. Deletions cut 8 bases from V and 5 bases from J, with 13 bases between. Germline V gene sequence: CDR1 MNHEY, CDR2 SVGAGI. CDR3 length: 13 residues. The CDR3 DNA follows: TGTGCCAGCGGGCATCAAGTTCATCAGCCCCAGCATTTT. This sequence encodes CASGHQVHQPQHF.

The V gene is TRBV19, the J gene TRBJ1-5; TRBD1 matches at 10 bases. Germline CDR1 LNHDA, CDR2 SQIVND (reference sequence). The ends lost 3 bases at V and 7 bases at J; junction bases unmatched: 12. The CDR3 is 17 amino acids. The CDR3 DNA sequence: TGTGCCAGTAGTATGGACCCCGACAGGGGGCAACGGCAGCCCCAGCATTTT. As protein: CASSMDPDRGQRQPQHF.

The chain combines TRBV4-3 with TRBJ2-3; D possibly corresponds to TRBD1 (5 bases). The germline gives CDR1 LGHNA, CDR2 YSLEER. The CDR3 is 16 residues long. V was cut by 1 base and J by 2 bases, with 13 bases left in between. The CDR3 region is CASSQGEQASTDTQYF. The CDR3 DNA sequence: TGCGCCAGCAGCCAAGGCGAACAGGCCTCCACAGATACGCAGTATTTT.

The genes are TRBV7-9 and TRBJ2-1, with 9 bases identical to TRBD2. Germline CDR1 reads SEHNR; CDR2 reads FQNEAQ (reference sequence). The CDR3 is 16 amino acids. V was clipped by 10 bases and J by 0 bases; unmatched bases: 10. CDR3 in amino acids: CANEHGGGGSYNEQFF. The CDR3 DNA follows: TGTGCCAATGAGCATGGCGGGGGGGGCTCCTACAATGAGCAGTTCTTC.

Written as DNA, the CDR3 is TGTGCCAGCAGTCCGGACAGGGGATCCTTTTCTGAAGCTTTCTTT. This sequence encodes CASSPDRGSFSEAFF. The chain uses TRBV6-5 and TRBJ1-1, with 9 bases fitting TRBD1. This CDR3 comprises 15 residues. Germline CDR1 is MNHEY and CDR2 is SVGAGI. V was pared by 5 bases and J by 6 bases, with 10 bases of the junction left unmatched.

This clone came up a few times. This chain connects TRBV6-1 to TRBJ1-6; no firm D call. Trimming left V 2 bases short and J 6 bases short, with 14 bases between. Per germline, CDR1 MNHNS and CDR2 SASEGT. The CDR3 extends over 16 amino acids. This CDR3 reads CASSERAVGGNSPLHF. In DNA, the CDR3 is TGTGCCAGCAGTGAAAGGGCAGTTGGAGGTAATTCACCCCTCCACTTT.

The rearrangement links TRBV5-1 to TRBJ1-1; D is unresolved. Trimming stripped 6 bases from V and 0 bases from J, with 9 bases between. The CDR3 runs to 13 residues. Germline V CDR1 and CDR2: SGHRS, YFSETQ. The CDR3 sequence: CASTESMNTEAFF. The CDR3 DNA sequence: TGCGCCAGCACCGAGTCCATGAACACTGAAGCTTTCTTT.

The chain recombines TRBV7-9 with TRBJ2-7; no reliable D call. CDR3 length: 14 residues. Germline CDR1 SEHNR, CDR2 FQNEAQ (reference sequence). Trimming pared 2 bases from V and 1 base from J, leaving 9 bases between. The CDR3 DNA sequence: TGTGCCAGCAGCTTAAGTGAGGTTTCCTACGAGCAGTACTTC. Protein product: CASSLSEVSYEQYF.

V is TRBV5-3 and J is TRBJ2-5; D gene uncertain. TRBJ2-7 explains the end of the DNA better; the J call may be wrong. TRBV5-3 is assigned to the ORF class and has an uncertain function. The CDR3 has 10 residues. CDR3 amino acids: CAPAPYEQYF. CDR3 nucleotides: TGTGCCCCCGCCCCCTACGAGCAGTACTTC.

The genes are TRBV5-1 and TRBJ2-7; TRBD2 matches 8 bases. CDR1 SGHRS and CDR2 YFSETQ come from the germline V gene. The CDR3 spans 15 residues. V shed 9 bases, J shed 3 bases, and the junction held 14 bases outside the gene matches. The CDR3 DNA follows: TGCGCCACCAGTAAACGGGGGGGCGAAGGCTACGAGCAGTACGTC. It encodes CATSKRGGEGYEQYV.

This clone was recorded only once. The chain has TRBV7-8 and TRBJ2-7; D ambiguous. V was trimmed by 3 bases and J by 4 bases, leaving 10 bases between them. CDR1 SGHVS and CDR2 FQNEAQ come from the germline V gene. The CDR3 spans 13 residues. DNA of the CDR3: TGTGCCAGCAGCTTCGACACTCTGTACGAGCAGTACGTC. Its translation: CASSFDTLYEQYV.

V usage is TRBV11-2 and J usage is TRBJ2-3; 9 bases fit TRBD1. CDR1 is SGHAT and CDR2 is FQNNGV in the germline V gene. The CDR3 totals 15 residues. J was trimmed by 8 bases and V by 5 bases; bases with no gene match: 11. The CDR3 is CASSPGTGSGGTQYF. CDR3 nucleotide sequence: TGTGCCAGCAGCCCAGGGACAGGGAGTGGAGGTACGCAGTATTTT.

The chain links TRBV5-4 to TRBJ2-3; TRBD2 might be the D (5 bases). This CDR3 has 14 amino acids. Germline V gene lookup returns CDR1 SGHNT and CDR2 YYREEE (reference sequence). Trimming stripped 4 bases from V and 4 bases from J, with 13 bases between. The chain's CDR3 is CASSLRGAPDTQYF. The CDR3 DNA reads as TGTGCCAGCAGCCTTCGGGGTGCCCCAGATACGCAGTATTTT.

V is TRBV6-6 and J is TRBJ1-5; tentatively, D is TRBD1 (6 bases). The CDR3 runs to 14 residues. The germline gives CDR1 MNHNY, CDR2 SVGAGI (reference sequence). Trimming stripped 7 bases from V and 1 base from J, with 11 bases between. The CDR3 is CASTETGSNQPQHF. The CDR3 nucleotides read TGTGCCAGCACAGAAACAGGGAGCAATCAGCCCCAGCATTTT.

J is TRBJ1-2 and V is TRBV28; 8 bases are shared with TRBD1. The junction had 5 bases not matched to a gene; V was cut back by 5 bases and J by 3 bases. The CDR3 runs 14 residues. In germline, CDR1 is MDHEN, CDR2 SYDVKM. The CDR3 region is CASSPAGGHYGYTF. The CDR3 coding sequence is TGTGCCAGCAGTCCCGCAGGGGGCCACTATGGCTACACCTTC.

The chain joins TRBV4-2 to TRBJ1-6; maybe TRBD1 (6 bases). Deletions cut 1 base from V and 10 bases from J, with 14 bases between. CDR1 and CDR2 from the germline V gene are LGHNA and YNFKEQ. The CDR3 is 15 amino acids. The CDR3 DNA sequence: TGTGCCAGCAGCCAAGGAGGGGGGGGCGGGTCACCCCTCCACTTT. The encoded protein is CASSQGGGGGSPLHF.

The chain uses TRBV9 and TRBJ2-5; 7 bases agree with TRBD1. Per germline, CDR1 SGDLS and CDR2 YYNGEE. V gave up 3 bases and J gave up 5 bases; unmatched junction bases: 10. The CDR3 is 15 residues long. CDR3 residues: CASSARTGWGETQYF. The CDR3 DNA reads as TGTGCCAGCAGCGCTAGGACAGGATGGGGGGAGACCCAGTACTTC.

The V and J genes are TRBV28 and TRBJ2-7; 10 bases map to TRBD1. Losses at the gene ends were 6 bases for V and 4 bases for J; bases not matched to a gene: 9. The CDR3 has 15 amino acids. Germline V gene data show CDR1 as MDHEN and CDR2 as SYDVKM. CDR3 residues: CASSQDRGRGYEQYF. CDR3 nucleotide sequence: TGTGCCAGCAGCCAAGACAGGGGGCGCGGGTACGAGCAGTACTTC.

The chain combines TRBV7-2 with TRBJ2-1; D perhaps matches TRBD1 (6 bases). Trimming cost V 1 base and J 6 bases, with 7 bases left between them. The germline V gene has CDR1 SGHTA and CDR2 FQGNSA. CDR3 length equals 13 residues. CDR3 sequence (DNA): TGTGCCAGCAGCTTAGGGACAGTCAATGAGCAGTTCTTC. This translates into CASSLGTVNEQFF.

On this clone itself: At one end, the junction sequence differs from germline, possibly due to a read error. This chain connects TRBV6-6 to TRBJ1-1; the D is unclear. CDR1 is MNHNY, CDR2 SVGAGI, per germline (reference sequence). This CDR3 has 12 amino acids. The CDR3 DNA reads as TGTGCCAGCAGTTACTACGGAGAACCTCCGTCCTTT. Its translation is CASSYYGEPPSF.

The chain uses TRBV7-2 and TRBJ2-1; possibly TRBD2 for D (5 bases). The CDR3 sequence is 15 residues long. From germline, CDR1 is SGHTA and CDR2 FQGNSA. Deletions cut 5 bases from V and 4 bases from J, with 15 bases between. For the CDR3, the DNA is TGTACCAGCAGCATTGGAAGGAGGTTTTACAATGAGCAGTTCTTC. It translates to CTSSIGRRFYNEQFF.